This TCR beta chain was observed in a study of blood T cell repertoires in COVID-19. Across the whole study: From the United States, Italy and Spain came samples of acute and convalescent COVID-19. PBMCs, B-cell-depleted T cells, or T cells provided the cDNA or gDNA that made up the material.

Seattle enrolled patients during active infection and tracked them longitudinally. Germline V gene data show CDR1 as SQVTM and CDR2 as ANQGSEA. The CDR3 totals 10 residues. V was pared by 6 bases and J by 2 bases, with 5 bases between. Original methodology: Scientists estimated how many nucleated cells there were by amplifying reference gene primers. Method: immunoSEQ multiplex PCR; TCRdb's copy keeps in-frame clones and lacks some. V and J calls and clone size are as listed in that table; D and trimming were resolved from the DNA. The sample shows around 180,000 clones, 80% to 90% of them seen only once.

Sequencing was carried out using peripheral blood. The gene calls are TRBV29-1 and TRBJ2-7; D not resolved. The receptor was derived from an elderly woman with COVID-19, enrolled during active disease. CDR3 in DNA: TGCAGCGTCGTTACCTACGAGCAGTACTTC. As protein: CSVVTYEQYF.